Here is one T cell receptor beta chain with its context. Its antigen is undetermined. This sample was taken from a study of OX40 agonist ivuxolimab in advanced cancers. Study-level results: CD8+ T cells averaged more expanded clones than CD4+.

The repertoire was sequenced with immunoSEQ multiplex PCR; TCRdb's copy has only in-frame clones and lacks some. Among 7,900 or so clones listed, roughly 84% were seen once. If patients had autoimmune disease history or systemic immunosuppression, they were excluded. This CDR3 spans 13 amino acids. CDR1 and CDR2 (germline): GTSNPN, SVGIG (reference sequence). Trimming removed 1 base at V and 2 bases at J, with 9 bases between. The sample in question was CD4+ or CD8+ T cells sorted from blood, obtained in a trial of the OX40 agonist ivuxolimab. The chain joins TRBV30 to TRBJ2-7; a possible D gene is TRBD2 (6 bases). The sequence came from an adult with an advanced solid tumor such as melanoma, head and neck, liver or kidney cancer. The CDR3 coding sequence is TGTGCCTGGAGTGCTAGCGTTACCTACGAGCAGTACTTC. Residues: CAWSASVTYEQYF.